These 6 T cell receptor beta chains were sequenced from one sample in a study of shared clonotypes between healthy human individuals. Profiling relied on immunoSEQ multiplex PCR, and the TCRdb table lists in-frame clones only, not all of them. Here the sample spans about 460,000 clones, 77% being singletons. The sample comprised PBMCs. The receptor source for this set is a middle-aged woman in good health. Some clones in this sample may be carry-over from other donors' samples.

V is TRBV4-1 and J is TRBJ2-7; tentatively, D is TRBD2 (6 bases). The CDR3 runs to 16 residues. Germline CDR1 MGHRA, CDR2 YSYEKL. Between the trimmed V and J ends, which lost 2 bases and 0 bases, there was a span of 14 bases. The CDR3 protein is CASSQKTPGASYEQYF. For the CDR3, the DNA is TGCGCCAGCAGCCAAAAAACCCCGGGAGCCTCCTACGAGCAGTACTTC.

The CDR3 protein is CASSIREGETQYF. The CDR3 region has the DNA TGTGCCAGCAGTATAAGAGAGGGGGAGACCCAGTACTTC. The chain combines TRBV6-5 with TRBJ2-5; the D gene could be TRBD1 or TRBD2 (5 bases each). V was pared by 5 bases and J by 5 bases, with 12 bases between. The CDR3 consists of 13 residues. Germline assignment: CDR1 MNHEY and CDR2 SVGAGI.

In this sample, this clone turned up once. The chain couples TRBV30 to TRBJ2-2, with D unclear. Looked up from germline, CDR1 is GTSNPN and CDR2 is SVGIG (reference sequence). The germline V and J ends were trimmed by 4 bases and 4 bases, with 10 bases remaining between them. This CDR3 has 13 amino acids. The DNA of the CDR3 is TGTGCCTGGACCCGGATCTTCACCGGGGAGCTGTTTTTT. Encoded protein: CAWTRIFTGELFF.

This chain uses TRBV7-3 with TRBJ2-6; D might be TRBD1 or TRBD2, each matching 6 bases. V was clipped by 0 bases and J by 2 bases, with 14 bases between them. Germline assignment: CDR1 SGHTA and CDR2 FQGTGA. The length of the CDR3 is 18 residues. The CDR3 nucleotides are TGTGCCAGCAGCTTAACGGGGGATCGGGGGCCTGGGGCCAACGTCCTGACTTTC. It yields the protein CASSLTGDRGPGANVLTF.

The rearrangement uses TRBV5-1 and TRBJ2-5; D may be TRBD2 (6 bases). This CDR3 contains 15 residues. Trimming took 4 bases from V and 3 from J, leaving 16 bases between them. CDR1 is SGHRS, CDR2 YFSETQ, per germline. CDR3 in amino acids: CASSPRVAGKETQYF. CDR3 nucleotides: TGCGCCAGCAGCCCCCGGGTGGCGGGAAAAGAGACCCAGTACTTC.

This rearrangement joins TRBV28 to TRBJ2-5; TRBD2 aligns across 9 bases. CDR3 length: 16 amino acids. V dropped 8 bases and J dropped 4; count of bases not matched to a gene: 14. CDR1 is MDHEN and CDR2 is SYDVKM in the germline V gene. The DNA of the CDR3 is TGTGCCAGCCTTTCTCGGGTAGCGGGAGATTTAGAGACCCAGTACTTC. It translates to CASLSRVAGDLETQYF.